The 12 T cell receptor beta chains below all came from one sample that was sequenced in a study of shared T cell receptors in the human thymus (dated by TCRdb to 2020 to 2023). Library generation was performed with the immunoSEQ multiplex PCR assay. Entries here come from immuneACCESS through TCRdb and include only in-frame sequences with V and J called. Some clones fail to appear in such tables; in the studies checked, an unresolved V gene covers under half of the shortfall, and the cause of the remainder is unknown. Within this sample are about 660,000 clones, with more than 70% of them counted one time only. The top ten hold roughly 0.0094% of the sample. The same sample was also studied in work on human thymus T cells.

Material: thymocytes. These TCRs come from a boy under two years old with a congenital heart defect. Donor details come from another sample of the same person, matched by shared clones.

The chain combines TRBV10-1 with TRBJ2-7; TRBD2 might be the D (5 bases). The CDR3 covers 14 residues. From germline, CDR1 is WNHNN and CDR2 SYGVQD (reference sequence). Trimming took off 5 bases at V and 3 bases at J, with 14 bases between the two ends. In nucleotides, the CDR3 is TGCGCCAGCAGTTGGAGCGGAGCCGACTACGAGCAGTACTTC. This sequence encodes CASSWSGADYEQYF.

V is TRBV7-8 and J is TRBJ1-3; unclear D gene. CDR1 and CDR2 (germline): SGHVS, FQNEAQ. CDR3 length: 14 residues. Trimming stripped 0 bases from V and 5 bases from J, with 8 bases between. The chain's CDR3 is CASSLAGSRNTIYF. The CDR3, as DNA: TGTGCCAGCAGCTTAGCGGGCAGCCGAAACACCATATATTTT.

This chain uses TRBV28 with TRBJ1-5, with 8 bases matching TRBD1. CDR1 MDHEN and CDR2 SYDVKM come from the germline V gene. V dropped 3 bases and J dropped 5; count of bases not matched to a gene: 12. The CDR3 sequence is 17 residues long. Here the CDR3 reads CASSFPTDRGVDQPQHF. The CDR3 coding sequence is TGTGCCAGCAGTTTCCCGACTGACAGGGGAGTAGATCAGCCCCAGCATTTT.

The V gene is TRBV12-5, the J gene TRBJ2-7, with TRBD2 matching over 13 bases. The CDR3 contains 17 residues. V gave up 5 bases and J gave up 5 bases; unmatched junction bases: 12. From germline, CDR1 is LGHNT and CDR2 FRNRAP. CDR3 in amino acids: CASGLYQLAGGGNEQYF. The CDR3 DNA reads TGTGCTAGTGGTCTGTACCAACTAGCGGGAGGGGGTAACGAGCAGTACTTC.

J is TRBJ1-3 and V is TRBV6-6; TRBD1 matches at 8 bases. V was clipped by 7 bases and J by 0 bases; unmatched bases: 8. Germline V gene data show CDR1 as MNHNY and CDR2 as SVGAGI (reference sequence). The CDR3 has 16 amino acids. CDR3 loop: CASNPDRASSGNTIYF. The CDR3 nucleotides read TGTGCCAGCAACCCGGACAGGGCAAGCTCTGGAAACACCATATATTTT.

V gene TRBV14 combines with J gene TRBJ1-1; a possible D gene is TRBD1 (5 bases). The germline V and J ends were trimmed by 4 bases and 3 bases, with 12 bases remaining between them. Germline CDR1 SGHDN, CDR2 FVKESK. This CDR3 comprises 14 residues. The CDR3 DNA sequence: TGTGCCAGCAGCCTACAGGTCCTCGACACTGAAGCTTTCTTT. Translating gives CASSLQVLDTEAFF.

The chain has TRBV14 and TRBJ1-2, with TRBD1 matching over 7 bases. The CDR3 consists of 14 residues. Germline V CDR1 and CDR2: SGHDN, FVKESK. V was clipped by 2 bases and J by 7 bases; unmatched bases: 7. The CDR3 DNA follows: TGTGCCAGCAGCCAAACAGGGGAGAAGCGTGGCTACACCTTC. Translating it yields CASSQTGEKRGYTF.

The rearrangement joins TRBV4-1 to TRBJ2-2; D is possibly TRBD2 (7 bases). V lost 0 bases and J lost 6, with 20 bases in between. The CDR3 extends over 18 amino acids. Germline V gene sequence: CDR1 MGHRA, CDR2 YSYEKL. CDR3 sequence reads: CASSQDREVGGRAGELFF. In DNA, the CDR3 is TGCGCCAGCAGCCAAGATCGGGAAGTGGGGGGGCGAGCCGGGGAGCTGTTTTTT.

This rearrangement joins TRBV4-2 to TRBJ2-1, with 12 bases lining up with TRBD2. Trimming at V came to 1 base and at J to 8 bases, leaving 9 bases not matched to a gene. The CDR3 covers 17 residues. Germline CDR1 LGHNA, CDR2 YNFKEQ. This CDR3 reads CASSQGKKTSGSDEQFF. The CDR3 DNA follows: TGTGCCAGCAGCCAAGGTAAAAAGACTAGCGGGAGCGATGAGCAGTTCTTC.

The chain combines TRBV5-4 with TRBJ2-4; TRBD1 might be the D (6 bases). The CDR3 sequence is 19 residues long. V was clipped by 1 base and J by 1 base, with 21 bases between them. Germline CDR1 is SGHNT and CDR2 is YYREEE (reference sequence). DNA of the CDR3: TGTGCCAGCAGCTTGACTGACGTCGATATTAGGGGGGCCAAAAACATTCAGTACTTC. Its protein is CASSLTDVDIRGAKNIQYF. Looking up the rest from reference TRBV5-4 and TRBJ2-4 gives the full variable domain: ETGVTQSPTHLIKTRGQQVTLRCSSQSGHNTVSWYQQALGQGPQFIFQYYREEENGRGNFPPRFSGLQFPNYSSELNVNALELDDSALYLCASSLTDVDIRGAKNIQYFGAGTRLSVL.

As DNA, the CDR3 is TGTGCCAGCTCACCATCGGGGGGACAGGGAGACTACGAGCAGTACTTC. It yields the protein CASSPSGGQGDYEQYF. V and J are TRBV18 and TRBJ2-7, with 9 bases fitting TRBD1. Germline CDR1 KGHSH, CDR2 LQKENI. This CDR3 has 16 residues. V gave up 2 bases and J gave up 3 bases; unmatched junction bases: 8.

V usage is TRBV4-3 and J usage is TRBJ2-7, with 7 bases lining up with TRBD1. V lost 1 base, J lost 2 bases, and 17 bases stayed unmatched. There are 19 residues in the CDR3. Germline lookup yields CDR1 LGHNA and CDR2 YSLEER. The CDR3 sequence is CASSQASPLPQGVPYEQYF. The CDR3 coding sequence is TGCGCCAGCAGCCAAGCTTCACCCCTCCCCCAGGGGGTTCCCTACGAGCAGTACTTC.